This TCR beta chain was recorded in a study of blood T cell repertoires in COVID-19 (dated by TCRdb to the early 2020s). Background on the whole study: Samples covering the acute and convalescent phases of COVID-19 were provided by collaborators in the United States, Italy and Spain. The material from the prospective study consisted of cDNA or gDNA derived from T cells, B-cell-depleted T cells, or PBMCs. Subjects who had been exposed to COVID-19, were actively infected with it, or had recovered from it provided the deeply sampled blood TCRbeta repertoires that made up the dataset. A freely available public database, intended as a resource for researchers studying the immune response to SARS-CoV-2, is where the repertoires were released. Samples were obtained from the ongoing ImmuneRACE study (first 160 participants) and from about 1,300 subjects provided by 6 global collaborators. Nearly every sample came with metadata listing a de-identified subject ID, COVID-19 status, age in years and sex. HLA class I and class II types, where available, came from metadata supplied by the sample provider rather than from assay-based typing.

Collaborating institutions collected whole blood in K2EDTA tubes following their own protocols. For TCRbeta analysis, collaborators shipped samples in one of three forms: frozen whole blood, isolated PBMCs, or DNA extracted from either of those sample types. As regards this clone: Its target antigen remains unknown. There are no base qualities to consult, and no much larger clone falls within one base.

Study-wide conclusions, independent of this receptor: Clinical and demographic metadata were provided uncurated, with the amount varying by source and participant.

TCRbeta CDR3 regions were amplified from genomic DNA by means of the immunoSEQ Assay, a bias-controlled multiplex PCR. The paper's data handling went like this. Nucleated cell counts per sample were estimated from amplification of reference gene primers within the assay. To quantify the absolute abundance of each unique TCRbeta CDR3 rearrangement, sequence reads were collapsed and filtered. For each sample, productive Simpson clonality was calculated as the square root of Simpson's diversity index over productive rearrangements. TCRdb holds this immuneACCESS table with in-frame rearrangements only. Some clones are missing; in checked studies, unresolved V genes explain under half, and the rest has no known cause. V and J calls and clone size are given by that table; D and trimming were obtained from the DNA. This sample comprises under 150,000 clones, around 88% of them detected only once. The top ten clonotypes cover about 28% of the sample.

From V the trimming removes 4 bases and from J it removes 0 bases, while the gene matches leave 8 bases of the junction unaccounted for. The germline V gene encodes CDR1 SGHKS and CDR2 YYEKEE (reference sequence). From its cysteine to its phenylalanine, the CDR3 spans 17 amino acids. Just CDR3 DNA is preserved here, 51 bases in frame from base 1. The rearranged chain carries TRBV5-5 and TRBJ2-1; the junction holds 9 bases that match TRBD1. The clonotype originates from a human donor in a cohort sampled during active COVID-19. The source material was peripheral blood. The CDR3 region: CASSPRTGEASYNEQFF. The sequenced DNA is TGTGCCAGCAGCCCCCGGACAGGGGAAGCCTCCTACAATGAGCAGTTCTTC.